The source of this T cell receptor beta chain is a study of blood T cell repertoires in COVID-19. On the study more broadly: The United States, Italy and Spain supplied acute and convalescent COVID-19 samples. In each case, the material was cDNA or gDNA derived from T cells, B-cell-depleted T cells, or PBMCs.

Losses at the gene ends were 5 bases for V and 2 bases for J; bases not matched to a gene: 7. CDR1 and CDR2 from the germline V gene are SGHAT and FQDESV (reference sequence). The CDR3 runs to 15 residues. Per the original methods: The authors estimated nucleated cell counts from reference gene primer amplification. Using immunoSEQ multiplex PCR, the repertoire was profiled, and TCRdb retains in-frame clones only, with some absent. V, J and clone size reflect that table, while D and trimming were determined from the DNA. The sample has 200,000 to 250,000 clones, 87% seen once. The sequencing input was peripheral blood. The sequence derives from a woman aged 18 to 35 who had recovered from COVID-19. The chain has TRBV11-1 and TRBJ2-7, with 9 bases aligning to TRBD2. The CDR3 here is CASSTSSGRTYEQYF. The CDR3 nucleotides read TGTGCCAGCAGCACCAGTAGCGGGAGAACCTACGAGCAGTACTTC.